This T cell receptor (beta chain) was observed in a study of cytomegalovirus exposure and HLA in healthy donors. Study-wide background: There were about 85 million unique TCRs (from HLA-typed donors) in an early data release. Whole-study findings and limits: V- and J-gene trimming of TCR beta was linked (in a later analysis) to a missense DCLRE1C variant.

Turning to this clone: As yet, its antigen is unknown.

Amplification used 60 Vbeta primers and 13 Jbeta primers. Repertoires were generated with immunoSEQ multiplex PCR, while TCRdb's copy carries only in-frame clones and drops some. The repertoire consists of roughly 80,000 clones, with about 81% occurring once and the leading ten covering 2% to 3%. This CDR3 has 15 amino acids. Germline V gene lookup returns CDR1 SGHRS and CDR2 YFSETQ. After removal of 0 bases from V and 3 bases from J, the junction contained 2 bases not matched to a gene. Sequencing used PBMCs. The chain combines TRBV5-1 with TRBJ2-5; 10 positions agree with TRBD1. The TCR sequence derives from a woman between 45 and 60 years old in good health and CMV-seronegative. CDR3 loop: CASSLDGTGEETQYF. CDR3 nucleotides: TGCGCCAGCAGCTTGGATGGGACAGGGGAAGAGACCCAGTACTTC.